The 13 T cell receptor beta chains given below trace back to one sample, sequenced in a study of OX40 agonist ivuxolimab in advanced cancers. Only in-frame clones appear in the TCRdb table, and some are missing; sequencing was by immunoSEQ multiplex PCR. This table has 40,000 to 50,000 clones, more than 85% appearing once. The material was CD4+ or CD8+ T cells sorted from blood, obtained in a trial of the OX40 agonist ivuxolimab. The receptors derive from an adult with an advanced solid tumor such as melanoma, head and neck, liver or kidney cancer.

This clone was seen just once. V usage is TRBV6-5 and J usage is TRBJ2-1; TRBD1 might be the D (6 bases). The CDR3 extends over 15 amino acids. Germline CDR1 and CDR2: MNHEY and SVGAGI. The ends were cut back, 4 bases at V and 6 bases at J, with 16 bases in the middle. The CDR3 protein is CASSWTAQVSNEQFF. CDR3 in DNA: TGTGCCAGCAGTTGGACAGCACAGGTCTCCAATGAGCAGTTCTTC.

This chain links TRBV7-9 with TRBJ1-1, with 7 nucleotides matching TRBD1. Unmatched junction bases numbered 8, after V lost 5 bases and J lost 8 bases. Germline loops: CDR1 SEHNR, CDR2 FQNEAQ (reference sequence). This CDR3 is built from 13 residues. The CDR3 DNA reads as TGTGCCAGCAGCCCGAACCGGGACAGCGAAGCTTTCTTT. Amino acid sequence: CASSPNRDSEAFF.

The rearrangement uses TRBV9 and TRBJ1-1, with TRBD1 identical over 9 bases. The V gene's germline CDR1 is SGDLS and CDR2 YYNGEE. After removal of 0 bases from V and 4 bases from J, the junction contained 1 base not matched to a gene. This CDR3 spans 14 amino acids. The chain's CDR3 is CASSVETGGTEAFF. For the CDR3, the DNA is TGTGCCAGCAGCGTAGAGACAGGGGGCACTGAAGCTTTCTTT.

This sequence joins TRBV4-3 and TRBJ2-1; the match to TRBD1 covers 9 bases. Trimming cost V 4 bases and J 2 bases; bases outside gene matches: 3. Germline V gives CDR1 LGHNA, CDR2 YSLEER. The CDR3 runs to 15 residues. CDR3 residues: CASSPGTGPYNEQFF. The CDR3 DNA is TGCGCCAGCAGCCCTGGGACAGGGCCCTACAATGAGCAGTTCTTC.

The chain carries TRBV15 and TRBJ2-1; D gene uncertain. Per germline, CDR1 LNHNV and CDR2 YYDKDF (reference sequence). This CDR3 comprises 11 residues. V shed 8 bases and J shed 8 bases, with 10 bases lying between them. The CDR3 protein is CATLGTDEQFF. The DNA for the CDR3 is TGTGCCACCTTGGGCACCGATGAGCAGTTCTTC.

The CDR3 spells CASSQESHRANDEQYF. CDR3 DNA: TGTGCCAGCAGCCAAGAGAGTCACAGGGCTAACGACGAGCAGTACTTC. V is TRBV14 and J is TRBJ2-7; D may be TRBD1 (6 bases). Germline assignment: CDR1 SGHDN and CDR2 FVKESK. V was trimmed by 0 bases and J by 5 bases, leaving 17 bases between them. The CDR3 is 16 residues long.

The chain uses TRBV6-6 and TRBJ1-6; TRBD1 agrees at 7 bases. The CDR3 totals 14 residues. V lost 5 bases and J lost 8; bases outside the gene matches: 6. CDR1 and CDR2 from the germline V gene are MNHNY and SVGAGI (reference sequence). This CDR3 is CASSSLGQYSPLHF. CDR3 nucleotides: TGTGCCAGCAGTAGCCTGGGACAGTATTCACCCCTCCACTTT.

The genes are TRBV6-1 and TRBJ2-3; 8 nucleotides match TRBD2. The CDR3 covers 16 residues. The germline CDR1 and CDR2 sequences are MNHNS and SASEGT. Losses at the gene ends were 3 bases for V and 4 bases for J; bases not matched to a gene: 9. CDR3 sequence (DNA): TGTGCCAGCAGTGAGTCCGGGGGGGGGATATCAGATACGCAGTATTTT. This translates into CASSESGGGISDTQYF.

The chain combines TRBV9 with TRBJ2-3; 8 bases fit TRBD2. Germline loops: CDR1 SGDLS, CDR2 YYNGEE. The CDR3 has 17 residues. Trimming cost V 4 bases and J 3 bases; bases outside gene matches: 13. CDR3 bases: TGTGCCAGCAGCCCCAGAGCCAGCGGGAGAAGAACAGATACGCAGTATTTT. Amino acids: CASSPRASGRRTDTQYF.

The CDR3 coding sequence is TGTGCCAGCAGAGCCCCAGACTTGCAAGAGACCCAGTACTTC. This translates into CASRAPDLQETQYF. This chain uses TRBV28 with TRBJ2-5; no firm D call. The germline V gene has CDR1 MDHEN and CDR2 SYDVKM. The CDR3 covers 14 residues. Trimming removed 6 bases at V and 2 bases at J, with 13 bases between.

The V gene is TRBV4-1, the J gene TRBJ1-4, with D maybe TRBD1 (5 bases). The CDR3 runs to 16 residues. With 1 base removed from V and 0 bases from J, the gap between germline ends came to 9 bases. The germline V gene has CDR1 MGHRA and CDR2 YSYEKL. The CDR3 DNA reads TGCGCCAGCAGCCAAGTTACAGGCGCAACTAATGAAAAACTGTTTTTT. Translated: CASSQVTGATNEKLFF.

The chain uses TRBV5-6 and TRBJ1-2; D not certain. Germline lookup yields CDR1 SGHDT and CDR2 YYEEEE. V lost 6 bases and J 4 bases, leaving 16 bases between the germline ends. The CDR3 has 14 residues. In nucleotides, the CDR3 is TGTGCCAGCACCACGGACCTGGAGACCTATGGCTACACCTTC. Encoded protein: CASTTDLETYGYTF. The full variable domain, its missing parts supplied by reference TRBV5-6 and TRBJ1-2, is DAGVTQSPTHLIKTRGQQVTLRCSPKSGHDTVSWYQQALGQGPQFIFQYYEEEERQRGNFPDRFSGHQFPNYSSELNVNALLLGDSALYLCASTTDLETYGYTFGSGTRLTVV.

The chain carries TRBV7-9 and TRBJ2-1; 7 bases agree with TRBD1. The J segment lost 5 bases and the V segment lost 3 bases, leaving 13 bases of the junction unmatched. This CDR3 spans 17 amino acids. Germline values: CDR1 SEHNR, CDR2 FQNEAQ (reference sequence). The CDR3 sequence is CASSFPGTGVPHNEQFF. CDR3 coding DNA: TGTGCCAGCAGCTTCCCCGGAACAGGGGTACCCCACAATGAGCAGTTCTTC.